This TCR beta chain emerged from a study of CD8+CD57+ T cells in acquired aplastic anemia. Turning to the study itself: Sorted cells (CD4+ and CD8+) yielded DNA amounts that averaged approximately 3.1 ug. CD4+ cell libraries from healthy donors averaged around 11 million reads.

Findings and limits, study-wide: CD8+ Simpson's diversity did not differ significantly between patients and controls.

The V end lost 7 bases, the J end lost 2 bases, and 15 bases lay between the germline ends. The CDR3 is 14 residues long. CDR1 is SNHLY and CDR2 is FYNNEI in the germline V gene. This clonotype was observed a few times. Its antigen is still unknown. Genomic DNA constituted the template upon which TCR beta VDJ and CDR3 profiling was performed. TCRdb reprocessed the reads via MiXCR and lists one record per CDR3 protein. The table lists about 160,000 distinct CDR3 sequences, approximately 43% of them singletons. This sequence was found in a human donor in good health. The chain carries TRBV2 and TRBJ2-7, with D perhaps TRBD1 (5 bases). Material for sequencing was sorted CD4+, CD8+, or CD8+CD57+ T cells (not recorded which) from PBMCs. The CDR3 DNA is TGTGCCAGCAAGGGGTCGGGCAGCACCTACGAGCAGTACTTC. Amino acids: CASKGSGSTYEQYF.